This T cell receptor (beta chain) was sequenced in a study of T cell responses to AZD1222 COVID-19 vaccine (dated by TCRdb to the early 2020s). Background for the entire study: AZD1222 recipients given second doses at about 4 weeks or at about 12 weeks were pooled, since spike-specific TCR depth and breadth were not found to differ between the two schedules. TCR sequencing was performed for some 250 trial participants, of whom about 210 were given two doses of AZD1222 and approximately 25 were given two doses of MenACWY control vaccine. Trial participants were enrolled into age subgroups of 18-55, 56-69 and 70-plus years, which contained approximately 150, 28 and 58 TCR-sequenced participants, respectively.

What this sample's time point label stands for: baseline before first vaccination. Samples from vaccinated people were obtained from the UK trials COV001 and COV002, which included a single-blind randomized controlled phase 2/3 trial of AZD1222 (ChAdOx1 nCoV-19) in healthy adults. For TCRbeta chain sequencing, PBMC samples from trial participants were taken at day 0 and at day 28 after the second dose. The CDR3 regions of human TCRbeta chains were analyzed by immunosequencing. The study's own analysis went as follows. Repertoire TCRs were matched against a reference library of SARS-CoV-2-specific TCRs generated with the MIRA antigen-specificity platform. Breadth was defined as the fraction of unique TCRs that were SARS-CoV-2-associated. Depth was defined as the fraction of total T cells that were SARS-CoV-2-associated. Each spike-specific TCR was assigned to its reactive spike region and to a CD4 or CD8 class using the MIRA data. Log10-transformed breadth and depth values were compared by one-way ANOVA with Sidak's multiple comparisons tests. Held by TCRdb, this immuneACCESS table contains in-frame sequences only and omits some clones. Under half of the omission traces to an unresolved V gene where checked; the cause of the rest is unknown. Clone size and V and J calls were adopted from that table, with D and trimming inferred from the DNA. The sample table lists about 96,000 clones, roughly 87% of them with a count of one. The ten largest clones represent 1.6% of the sample.

Results the study describes overall, beyond this receptor: Participants were mostly white British and included more females than males, and it was suggested by the authors that clonal diversity may have been underestimated. No day 14 peak-response samples were available, so repertoires were characterized only after the peak T cell response. Reportedly, almost half of the unique spike-specific TCRs recognized epitopes lying outside the regions that are mutated in the B.1.351 and B.1.1.7 variants. Spike-specific TCR breadth and depth rose significantly after two AZD1222 doses compared with day 0 and with MenACWY recipients. In the small 56-69-year group, the increase in depth fell short of significance, most likely because of low power. Conclusions about previously exposed vaccinees were limited because only a handful of AZD1222 recipients were SARS-CoV-2 seropositive at baseline. The whole spike protein was spanned by vaccine-associated CD4 TCRs, and dominant responses were seen in regions 160-218 and 743-854.

The CDR3 starts with the cysteine, ends with the phenylalanine, and has 17 residues. The DNA shown is the 51-base CDR3, in frame from base 1. V is pared back by 6 bases and J by 1 base, with 19 bases lying between the germline termini. The germline V gene encodes CDR1 SNHLY and CDR2 FYNNEI. As concerns this clone: Its recognized antigen is unknown. No clone much larger than this one lies a single base away; base qualities are absent.

The receptor was derived from an adult in good health. The chain is made from TRBV2 and TRBJ1-3; D gene: possibly TRBD1, on 6 matching bases. The sample here was peripheral blood, taken on day 0 of AZD1222 vaccination. The CDR3 reads CASSIYRARLSGNTIYF. The DNA reads TGTGCCAGCAGCATCTACAGGGCGCGGTTGTCTGGAAACACCATATATTTT. Beyond the CDR3, the reference TRBV2 and TRBJ1-3 genes provide the residues; the full variable domain reads: EPEVTQTPSHQVTQMGQEVILRCVPISNHLYFYWYRQILGQKVEFLVSFYNNEISEKSEIFDDQFSVERPDGSNFTLKIRSTKLEDSAMYFCASSIYRARLSGNTIYFGEGSWLTVV.